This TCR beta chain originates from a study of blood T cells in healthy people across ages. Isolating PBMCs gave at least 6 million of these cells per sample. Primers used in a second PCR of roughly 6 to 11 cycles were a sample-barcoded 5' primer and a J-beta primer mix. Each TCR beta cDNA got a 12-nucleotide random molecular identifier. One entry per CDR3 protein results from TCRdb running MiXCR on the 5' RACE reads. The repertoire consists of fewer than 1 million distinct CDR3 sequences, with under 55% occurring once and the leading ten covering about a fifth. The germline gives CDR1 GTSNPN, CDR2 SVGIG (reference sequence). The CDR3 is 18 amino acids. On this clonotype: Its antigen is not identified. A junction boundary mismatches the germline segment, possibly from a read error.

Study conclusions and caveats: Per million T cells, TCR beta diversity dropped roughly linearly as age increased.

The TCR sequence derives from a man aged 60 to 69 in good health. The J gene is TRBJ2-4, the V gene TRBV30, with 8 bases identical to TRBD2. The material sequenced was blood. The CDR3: CTWSKAGGGLIAKNIQYF. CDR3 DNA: TGTACCTGGAGTAAGGCCGGGGGGGGGCTTATAGCCAAAAACATTCAGTACTTC.